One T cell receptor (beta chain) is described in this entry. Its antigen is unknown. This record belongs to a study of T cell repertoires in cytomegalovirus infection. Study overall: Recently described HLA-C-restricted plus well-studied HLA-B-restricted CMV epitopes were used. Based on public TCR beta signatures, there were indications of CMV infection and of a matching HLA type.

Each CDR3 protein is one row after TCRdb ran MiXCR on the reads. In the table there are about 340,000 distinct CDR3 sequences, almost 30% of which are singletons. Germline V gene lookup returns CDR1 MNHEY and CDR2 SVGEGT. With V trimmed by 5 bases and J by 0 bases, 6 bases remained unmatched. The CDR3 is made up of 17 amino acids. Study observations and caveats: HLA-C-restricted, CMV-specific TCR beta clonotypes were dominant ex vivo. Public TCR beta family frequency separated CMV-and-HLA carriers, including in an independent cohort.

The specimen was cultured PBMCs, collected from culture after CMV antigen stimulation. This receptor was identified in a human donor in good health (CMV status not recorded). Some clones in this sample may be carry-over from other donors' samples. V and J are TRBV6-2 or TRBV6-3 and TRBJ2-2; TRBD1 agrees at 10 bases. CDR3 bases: TGTGCCAGCAGTCTGCAGACAGGGGGCCCGAACACCGGGGAGCTGTTTTTT. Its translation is CASSLQTGGPNTGELFF.